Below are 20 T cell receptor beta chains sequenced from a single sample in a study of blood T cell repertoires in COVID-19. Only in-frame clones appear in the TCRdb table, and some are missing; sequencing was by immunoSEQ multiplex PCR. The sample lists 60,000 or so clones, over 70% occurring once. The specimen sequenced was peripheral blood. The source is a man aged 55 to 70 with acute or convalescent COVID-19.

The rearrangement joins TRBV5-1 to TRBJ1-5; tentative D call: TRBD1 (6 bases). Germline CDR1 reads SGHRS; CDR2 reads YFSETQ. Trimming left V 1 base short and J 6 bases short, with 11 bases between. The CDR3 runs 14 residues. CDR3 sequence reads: CASSLTGQGQPQHF. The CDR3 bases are TGCGCCAGCAGCTTGACAGGGCAAGGTCAGCCCCAGCATTTT.

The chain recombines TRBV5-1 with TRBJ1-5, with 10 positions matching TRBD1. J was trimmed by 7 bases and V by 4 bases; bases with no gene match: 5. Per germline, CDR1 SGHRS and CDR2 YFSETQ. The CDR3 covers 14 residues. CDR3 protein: CASSPGTGEQPQHF. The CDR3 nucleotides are TGCGCCAGCAGCCCCGGGACAGGGGAACAGCCCCAGCATTTT. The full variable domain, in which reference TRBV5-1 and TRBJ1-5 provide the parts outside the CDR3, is KAGVTQTPRYLIKTRGQQVTLSCSPISGHRSVSWYQQTPGQGLQFLFEYFSETQRNKGNFPGRFSGRQFSNSRSEMNVSTLELGDSALYLCASSPGTGEQPQHFGDGTRLSIL.

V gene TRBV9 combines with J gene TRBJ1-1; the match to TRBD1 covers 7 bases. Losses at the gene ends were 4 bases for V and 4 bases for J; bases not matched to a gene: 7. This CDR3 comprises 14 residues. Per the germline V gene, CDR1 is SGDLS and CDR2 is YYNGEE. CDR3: CASSLSGGTTEAFF. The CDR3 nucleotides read TGTGCCAGCAGCCTTTCAGGGGGTACCACTGAAGCTTTCTTT.

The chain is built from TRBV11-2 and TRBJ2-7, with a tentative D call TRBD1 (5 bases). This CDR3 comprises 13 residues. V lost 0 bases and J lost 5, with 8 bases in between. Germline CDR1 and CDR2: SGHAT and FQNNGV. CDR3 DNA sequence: TGTGCCAGCAGCTTAGACAGGGATGACGAGCAGTACTTC. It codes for CASSLDRDDEQYF.

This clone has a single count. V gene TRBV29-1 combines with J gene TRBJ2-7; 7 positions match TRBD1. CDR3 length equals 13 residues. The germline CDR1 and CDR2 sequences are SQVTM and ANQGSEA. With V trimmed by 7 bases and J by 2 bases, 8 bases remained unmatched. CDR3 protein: CSAGGGTAYEQYF. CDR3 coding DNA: TGCAGCGCTGGCGGTGGGACAGCCTACGAGCAGTACTTC.

CDR3 sequence: CAWSVYWDRENTEAFF. In DNA, the CDR3 is TGTGCCTGGAGTGTTTACTGGGACAGGGAGAACACTGAAGCTTTCTTT. The chain is built from TRBV30 and TRBJ1-1, with 9 bases that match TRBD1. With 0 bases clipped from V and 1 base from J, the junction kept 6 bases outside the gene matches. CDR3 length equals 16 residues. Germline loops: CDR1 GTSNPN, CDR2 SVGIG (reference sequence).

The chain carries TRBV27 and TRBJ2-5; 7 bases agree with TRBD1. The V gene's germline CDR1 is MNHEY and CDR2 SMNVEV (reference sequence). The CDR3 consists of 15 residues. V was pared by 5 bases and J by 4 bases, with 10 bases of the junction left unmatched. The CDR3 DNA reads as TGTGCCAGCAGTAAACATACAGGGGCGGGAGAGACCCAGTACTTC. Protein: CASSKHTGAGETQYF.

CDR3 residues: CASSPVVRGGYTF. Written as DNA, the CDR3 is TGTGCCAGCAGCCCGGTAGTCCGGGGGGGCTACACCTTC. The V call is TRBV5-5, the J call TRBJ1-2; maybe TRBD1 (5 bases). Germline CDR1 is SGHKS and CDR2 is YYEKEE (reference sequence). Trimming took off 4 bases at V and 8 bases at J, with 15 bases between the two ends. This CDR3 spans 13 amino acids.

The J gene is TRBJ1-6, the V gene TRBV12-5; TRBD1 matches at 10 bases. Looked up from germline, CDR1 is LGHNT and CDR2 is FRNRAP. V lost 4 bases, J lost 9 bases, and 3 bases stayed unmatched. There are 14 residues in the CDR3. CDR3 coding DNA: TGTGCTAGTGGTTACGGGACAGGGGTTTCACCCCTCCACTTT. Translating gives CASGYGTGVSPLHF.

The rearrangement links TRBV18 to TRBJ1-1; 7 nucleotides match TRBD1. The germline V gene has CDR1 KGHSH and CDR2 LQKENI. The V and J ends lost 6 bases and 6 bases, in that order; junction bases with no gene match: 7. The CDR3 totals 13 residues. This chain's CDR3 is CASSSTQGSEAFF. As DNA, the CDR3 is TGTGCCAGCTCGTCAACACAGGGGTCTGAAGCTTTCTTT.

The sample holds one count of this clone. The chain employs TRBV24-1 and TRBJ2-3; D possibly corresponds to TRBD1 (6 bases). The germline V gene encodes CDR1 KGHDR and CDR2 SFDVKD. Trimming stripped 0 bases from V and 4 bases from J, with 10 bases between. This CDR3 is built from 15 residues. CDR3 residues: CATSDLMGASDTQYF. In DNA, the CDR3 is TGTGCCACCAGTGATTTGATGGGGGCTTCAGATACGCAGTATTTT.

CDR3 coding DNA: TGTGCCATCAGTCCAAGAACGACAGGGGGCGACGAGCAGTACTTC. Its protein product is CAISPRTTGGDEQYF. This chain uses TRBV10-3 with TRBJ2-7, with TRBD1 matching 10 bases. The V gene end was trimmed by 5 bases and the J gene end by 5 bases; junction bases not matched to a gene: 9. This CDR3 has 15 amino acids. CDR1 is ENHRY and CDR2 is SYGVKD in the germline V gene.

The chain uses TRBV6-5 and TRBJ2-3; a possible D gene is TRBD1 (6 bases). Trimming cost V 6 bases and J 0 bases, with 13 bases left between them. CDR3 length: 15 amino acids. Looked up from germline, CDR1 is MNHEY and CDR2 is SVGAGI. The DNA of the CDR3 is TGTGCCAGCAGGCGGACAGCTACTAGCACAGATACGCAGTATTTT. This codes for CASRRTATSTDTQYF.

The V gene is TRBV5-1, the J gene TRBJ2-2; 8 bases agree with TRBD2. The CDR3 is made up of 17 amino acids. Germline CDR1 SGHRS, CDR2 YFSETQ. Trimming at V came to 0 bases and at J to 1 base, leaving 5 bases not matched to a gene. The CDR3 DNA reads TGCGCCAGCAGCTTGGTTGTTAGCGGGGTGAACACCGGGGAGCTGTTTTTT. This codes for CASSLVVSGVNTGELFF.

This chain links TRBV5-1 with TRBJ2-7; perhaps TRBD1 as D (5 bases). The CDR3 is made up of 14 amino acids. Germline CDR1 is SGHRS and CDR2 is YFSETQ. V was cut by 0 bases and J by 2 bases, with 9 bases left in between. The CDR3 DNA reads TGCGCCAGCAGCTTGGTGGCAGGGACCTACGAGCAGTACTTC. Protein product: CASSLVAGTYEQYF.

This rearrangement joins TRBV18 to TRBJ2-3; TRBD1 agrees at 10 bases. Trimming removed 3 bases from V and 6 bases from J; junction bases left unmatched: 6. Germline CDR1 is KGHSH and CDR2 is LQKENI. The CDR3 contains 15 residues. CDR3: CASSPTGGSGDTQYF. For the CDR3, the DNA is TGTGCCAGCTCACCGACAGGGGGCTCTGGGGATACGCAGTATTTT.

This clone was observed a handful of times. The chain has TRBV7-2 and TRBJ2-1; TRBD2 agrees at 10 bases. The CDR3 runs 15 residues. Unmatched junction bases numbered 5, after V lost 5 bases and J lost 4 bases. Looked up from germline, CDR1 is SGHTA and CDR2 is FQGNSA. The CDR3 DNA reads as TGTGCCAGCAGCCCTAGCGGGGGTTTTTACAATGAGCAGTTCTTC. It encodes CASSPSGGFYNEQFF. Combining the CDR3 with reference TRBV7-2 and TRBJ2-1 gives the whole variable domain GAGVSQSPSNKVTEKGKDVELRCDPISGHTALYWYRQSLGQGLEFLIYFQGNSAPDKSGLPSDRFSAERTGGSVSTLTIQRTQQEDSAVYLCASSPSGGFYNEQFFGPGTRLTVL.

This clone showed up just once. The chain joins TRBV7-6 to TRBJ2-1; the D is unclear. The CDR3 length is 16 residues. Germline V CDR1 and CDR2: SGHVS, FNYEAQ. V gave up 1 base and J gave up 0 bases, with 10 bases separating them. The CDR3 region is CASSLVDWSSYNEQFF. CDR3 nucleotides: TGTGCCAGCAGCTTAGTAGACTGGAGCTCCTACAATGAGCAGTTCTTC.

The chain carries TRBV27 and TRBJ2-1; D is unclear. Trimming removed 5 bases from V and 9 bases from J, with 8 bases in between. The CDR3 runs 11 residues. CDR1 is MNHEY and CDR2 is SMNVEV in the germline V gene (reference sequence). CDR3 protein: CASSKGVEQFF. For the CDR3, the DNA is TGTGCCAGCAGTAAAGGAGTTGAGCAGTTCTTC.

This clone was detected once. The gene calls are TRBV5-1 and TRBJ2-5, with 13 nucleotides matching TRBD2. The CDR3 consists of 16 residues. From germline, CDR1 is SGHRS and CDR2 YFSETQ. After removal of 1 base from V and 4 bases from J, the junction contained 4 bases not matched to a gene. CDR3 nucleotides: TGCGCCAGCAGCTTGACTAGCGGGGGGGGTCGAGAGACCCAGTACTTC. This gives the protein CASSLTSGGGRETQYF.